Listed here are 7 T cell receptor beta chains from one sample, sequenced in a study of shared clonotypes between healthy human individuals. Using immunoSEQ multiplex PCR, the repertoire was profiled, and TCRdb retains in-frame clones only, with some absent. The sample includes roughly 2.6 million clones, around 94% of them seen just once. Sample: naive CD4+ T cells sorted from blood. Subset meaning: CD45RA+ positively selected. The receptors were sampled from a man younger than 35 in good health.

Of note for this clone: This specimen includes other DNA sequences encoding the same CDR3. The chain uses TRBV10-3 and TRBJ2-5, with TRBD2 matching 13 bases. The CDR3 runs to 15 residues. Germline CDR1 ENHRY, CDR2 SYGVKD. V shed 4 bases and J 1 base; nucleotides not matched to a gene: 0. CDR3 loop: CAISGLAGGQETQYF. CDR3 bases: TGTGCCATCAGTGGACTAGCGGGGGGCCAAGAGACCCAGTACTTC.

This clone was detected once. DNA of the CDR3: TGTGCCATCAGTGAGTCGGCGGGGGGACCGAACACTGAAGCTTTCTTT. It encodes CAISESAGGPNTEAFF. This sequence joins TRBV10-3 and TRBJ1-1, with TRBD1 as a possible D gene (5 bases). V gave up 0 bases and J gave up 1 base, with 12 bases separating them. The CDR3 is made up of 16 amino acids. Germline assignment: CDR1 ENHRY and CDR2 SYGVKD.

The rearrangement uses TRBV2 and TRBJ2-1; 8 bases line up with TRBD1. V was clipped by 6 bases and J by 3 bases; unmatched bases: 4. Germline CDR1 reads SNHLY; CDR2 reads FYNNEI. There are 14 residues in the CDR3. Written as DNA, the CDR3 is TGTGCCAGCAGCCCAGGGGGCCTCTACAATGAGCAGTTCTTC. Protein product: CASSPGGLYNEQFF.

The chain links TRBV7-9 to TRBJ2-5; 7 nucleotides align to TRBD1. Trimming cost V 7 bases and J 1 base; bases outside gene matches: 12. Germline V lookup: CDR1 SEHNR, CDR2 FQNEAQ (reference sequence). CDR3 length: 16 amino acids. The CDR3 DNA reads as TGTGCCAGCATCCCAAACAGGGGACCAGGCCAAGAGACCCAGTACTTC. The encoded protein is CASIPNRGPGQETQYF.

V usage is TRBV11-2 and J usage is TRBJ1-4, with 12 bases lining up with TRBD1. V was clipped by 4 bases and J by 5 bases; unmatched bases: 2. The CDR3 has 15 residues. Germline V gene data show CDR1 as SGHAT and CDR2 as FQNNGV. The CDR3 loop reads CASSWGTGGNEKLFF. DNA for the CDR3: TGTGCCAGCAGCTGGGGGACAGGGGGCAATGAAAAACTGTTTTTT.

This clone has just a few counts. The CDR3 loop is CASSLWTFPGGELFF. The CDR3, as DNA: TGTGCCAGCAGCTTGTGGACATTCCCCGGCGGGGAGCTGTTTTTT. V and J are TRBV11-2 and TRBJ2-2; D might be TRBD1 (5 bases). CDR3 length: 15 amino acids. Germline V gives CDR1 SGHAT, CDR2 FQNNGV. The V gene lost 3 bases and the J gene lost 7 bases, with 15 bases spanning the gap.

This chain joins TRBV27 and TRBJ2-1; 14 bases are a match to TRBD2. After removal of 4 bases from V and 6 bases from J, the junction contained 8 bases not matched to a gene. The CDR3 is made up of 17 amino acids. Germline assignment: CDR1 MNHEY and CDR2 SMNVEV (reference sequence). CDR3 in amino acids: CASSSWTSGRLGNEQFF. The DNA of the CDR3 is TGTGCCAGCAGTTCCTGGACTAGCGGGAGGCTCGGCAATGAGCAGTTCTTC.